The 20 T cell receptor beta chains given below trace back to one sample, sequenced in a study of cytomegalovirus exposure and HLA in healthy donors. It was with 60 Vbeta and 13 Jbeta primers that the PCR ran. Method: immunoSEQ multiplex PCR; TCRdb's copy keeps in-frame clones and lacks some. Of 140,000 to 150,000 clones listed, 8.5% to 10% are singletons. Sequencing used PBMCs. The receptors were gathered from a man aged 50 to 60 in good health and CMV-seronegative.

The rearrangement joins TRBV5-1 to TRBJ1-1; D call uncertain. CDR1 SGHRS and CDR2 YFSETQ come from the germline V gene. The CDR3 has 14 residues. V was trimmed by 0 bases and J by 0 bases, leaving 6 bases between them. CDR3 loop: CASSLGQVNTEAFF. In DNA form, the CDR3 reads TGCGCCAGCAGCTTGGGACAAGTGAACACTGAAGCTTTCTTT. The full variable domain, its missing parts supplied by reference TRBV5-1 and TRBJ1-1, is KAGVTQTPRYLIKTRGQQVTLSCSPISGHRSVSWYQQTPGQGLQFLFEYFSETQRNKGNFPGRFSGRQFSNSRSEMNVSTLELGDSALYLCASSLGQVNTEAFFGQGTRLTVV.

This clone has a handful of counts. The rearrangement joins TRBV5-1 to TRBJ2-1; 9 bases align to TRBD1. The CDR3 totals 15 residues. Germline V gives CDR1 SGHRS, CDR2 YFSETQ. V shed 6 bases, J shed 2 bases, and the junction held 6 bases outside the gene matches. CDR3 loop: CASTPGQGTYNEQFF. The DNA for the CDR3 is TGCGCCAGCACACCGGGACAGGGTACCTACAATGAGCAGTTCTTC.

This clone has more than one count but fewer than ten. The rearrangement links TRBV30 to TRBJ2-7; D uncertain. The CDR3 has 14 residues. V was cut by 2 bases and J by 2 bases, with 13 bases left in between. Germline V CDR1 and CDR2: GTSNPN, SVGIG (reference sequence). CDR3 residues: CAWSHPDATYEQYF. The CDR3 DNA follows: TGTGCCTGGAGTCATCCTGATGCGACCTACGAGCAGTACTTC.

In this sample, this clone turned up a few times. The chain couples TRBV9 to TRBJ2-2; 7 nucleotides match TRBD2. CDR1 is SGDLS and CDR2 is YYNGEE in the germline V gene. CDR3 length: 13 amino acids. Trimming removed 9 bases from V and 2 bases from J; junction bases left unmatched: 4. The CDR3 bases are TGTGCCACCGGGGAGGGAAACACCGGGGAGCTGTTTTTT. Protein product: CATGEGNTGELFF.

As regards this clone: Lacking the conserved final phenylalanine or tryptophan, this CDR3 likely reflects a read error. This chain connects TRBV6-5 to TRBJ2-7; the D gene is possibly TRBD1 (5 bases). Between the trimmed V and J ends, which lost 0 bases and 5 bases, there was a span of 8 bases. CDR1 MNHEY and CDR2 SVGAGI come from the germline V gene. This CDR3 contains 13 residues. The CDR3 is CASSYSGAHEQYL. Written as DNA, the CDR3 is TGTGCCAGCAGTTACTCAGGGGCCCACGAGCAGTACCTC.

The chain uses TRBV6-5 and TRBJ1-3; TRBD1 might be the D (6 bases). This CDR3 is 15 amino acids long. Germline-derived CDR1 and CDR2 are MNHEY and SVGAGI. Trimming took off 5 bases at V and 1 base at J, with 12 bases between the two ends. CDR3 sequence reads: CASSLDRPSGNTIYF. CDR3 DNA: TGTGCCAGCAGTCTAGACAGGCCTTCTGGAAACACCATATATTTT.

The V call is TRBV5-1, the J call TRBJ1-2; D not resolved. CDR1 and CDR2 from the germline V gene are SGHRS and YFSETQ. This CDR3 comprises 13 residues. Trimming pared 0 bases from V and 0 bases from J, leaving 3 bases between. This CDR3 is CASSLAPNYGYTF. The DNA of the CDR3 is TGCGCCAGCAGCTTGGCTCCTAACTATGGCTACACCTTC.

The J gene is TRBJ2-5, the V gene TRBV30, with D possibly TRBD2 on 7 matching bases. Deletions cut 5 bases from V and 2 bases from J, with 15 bases between. The germline CDR1 and CDR2 sequences are GTSNPN and SVGIG (reference sequence). The CDR3 consists of 14 residues. CDR3 DNA: TGTGCCTGGGACAGGCTAGCGGAGCAAGAGACCCAGTACTTC. Amino acids: CAWDRLAEQETQYF.

This clone has just a few counts. The chain recombines TRBV7-9 with TRBJ1-4, with D perhaps TRBD1 (5 bases). The germline CDR1 and CDR2 sequences are SEHNR and FQNEAQ (reference sequence). This CDR3 comprises 17 residues. Trimming removed 4 bases at V and 8 bases at J, with 23 bases between. This chain's CDR3 is CASSSPQQVQLGEKLFF. For the CDR3, the DNA is TGTGCCAGCAGCTCCCCCCAACAGGTTCAACTGGGGGAAAAACTGTTTTTT.

There are a few counts of this clone. V is TRBV4-2 and J is TRBJ1-3; no reliable D call. V was clipped by 0 bases and J by 2 bases, with 11 bases between them. This CDR3 contains 16 residues. In germline, CDR1 is LGHNA, CDR2 YNFKEQ. The CDR3 sequence: CASSQERGLTGNTIYF. CDR3 in DNA: TGTGCCAGCAGCCAAGAACGCGGGTTAACTGGAAACACCATATATTTT.

This clone turned up a few times. This chain joins TRBV5-1 and TRBJ1-1, with TRBD1 identical over 8 bases. The ends lost 4 bases at V and 1 base at J; junction bases unmatched: 3. CDR1 is SGHRS and CDR2 is YFSETQ in the germline V gene. This CDR3 has 14 residues. CDR3 sequence: CASSRDRRNTEAFF. The DNA for the CDR3 is TGCGCCAGCAGCCGGGACAGGCGGAACACTGAAGCTTTCTTT.

Details on this clone: Within the sample, other DNA sequences also encode this same CDR3. The chain combines TRBV29-1 with TRBJ2-3, with unresolved D. Trimming stripped 6 bases from V and 6 bases from J, with 13 bases between. The CDR3 is made up of 12 amino acids. CDR1 is SQVTM, CDR2 ANQGSEA, per germline. CDR3 sequence (DNA): TGCAGCGTGGTGAGGATAACGGATACGCAGTATTTT. It specifies CSVVRITDTQYF.

This clone has only a few counts. V usage is TRBV5-6 and J usage is TRBJ2-7, with D maybe TRBD1 (6 bases). V was trimmed by 2 bases and J by 5 bases, leaving 20 bases between them. Germline V CDR1 and CDR2: SGHDT, YYEEEE. The CDR3 has 16 amino acids. The CDR3 sequence is CASSFPGLRGIDEQYF. The DNA for the CDR3 is TGTGCCAGCAGCTTCCCGGGGCTGAGGGGGATCGACGAGCAGTACTTC.

V and J are TRBV11-2 and TRBJ1-4, with D tentatively TRBD1 (6 bases). The CDR3 sequence is 15 residues long. The V end was cut by 5 bases, the J end by 0 bases, with 10 bases between. CDR1 is SGHAT and CDR2 is FQNNGV in the germline V gene. The CDR3: CASSRDRPTNEKLFF. Here the CDR3 DNA reads TGTGCCAGCAGCCGCGACAGGCCAACTAATGAAAAACTGTTTTTT.

This clone was observed a few times. V gene TRBV7-2 combines with J gene TRBJ1-2; a possible D gene is TRBD1 (5 bases). Germline values: CDR1 SGHTA, CDR2 FQGNSA. The CDR3 has 12 residues. V lost 5 bases and J 8 bases, leaving 12 bases between the germline ends. The CDR3 DNA sequence: TGTGCCAGCAGCCCAAGGGGTTACGGCTACACCTTC. Translation: CASSPRGYGYTF.

The chain has TRBV28 and TRBJ1-1; possibly TRBD1 for D (5 bases). V was trimmed by 7 bases and J by 1 base, leaving 22 bases between them. CDR1 and CDR2 from the germline V gene are MDHEN and SYDVKM. The CDR3 runs 17 residues. The CDR3 region is CASTPSAGREKNTEAFF. As DNA, the CDR3 is TGTGCCAGCACCCCCTCGGCAGGGAGGGAAAAGAACACTGAAGCTTTCTTT.

This clone turned up a few times. The chain combines TRBV29-1 with TRBJ2-6; TRBD1 aligns across 11 bases. V trimming: 5 bases; J trimming: 3 bases; junction bases outside the gene matches: 9. The germline CDR1 and CDR2 sequences are SQVTM and ANQGSEA. The CDR3 has 17 amino acids. CDR3 residues: CSVRTGGYGVGANVLTF. CDR3 DNA sequence: TGCAGCGTTCGGACAGGGGGCTACGGGGTTGGGGCCAACGTCCTGACTTTC.

The V call is TRBV5-4, the J call TRBJ2-2, with 10 bases identical to TRBD1. The CDR3 consists of 14 residues. V lost 4 bases and J lost 6; bases outside the gene matches: 3. CDR1 SGHNT and CDR2 YYREEE come from the germline V gene (reference sequence). The CDR3: CASSPGTGAGELFF. CDR3 DNA: TGTGCCAGCAGCCCCGGGACAGGGGCCGGGGAGCTGTTTTTT.

V and J are TRBV6-1 and TRBJ2-1; TRBD2 aligns across 10 bases. The germline CDR1 and CDR2 sequences are MNHNS and SASEGT. The CDR3 sequence is 14 residues long. Trimming took 6 bases from V and 5 from J; bases not matched to a gene: 4. CDR3 region: CASSTSGENNEQFF. In nucleotides, the CDR3 is TGTGCCAGCAGCACTAGCGGGGAGAACAATGAGCAGTTCTTC.

The chain combines TRBV28 with TRBJ2-3; the match to TRBD2 covers 8 bases. V was pared by 2 bases and J by 3 bases, with 13 bases of the junction left unmatched. This CDR3 comprises 18 residues. CDR1 is MDHEN and CDR2 is SYDVKM in the germline V gene. The CDR3 here is CASSLDSNGRAKTDTQYF. The DNA of the CDR3 is TGTGCCAGCAGTTTAGACTCTAACGGGAGGGCCAAGACAGATACGCAGTATTTT.